This T cell receptor beta chain was sequenced during a study of cytomegalovirus exposure and HLA in healthy donors. Study-level findings and limits: Using a false discovery rate of 0.05, a later analysis showed that 16,951 TCR beta sequences were associated with HLA alleles. The study recorded over 150 TCR beta chains that were cytomegalovirus-associated. Accurate predictions that matched the HLA-A and HLA-B alleles of most subjects were reportedly made from TCR beta sequences. V- and J-gene trimming in TCR beta was tied to a missense DCLRE1C variant by an analysis performed later.

Comments on this clone: Its antigen remains unidentified.

Trimming shortened V by 3 bases and J by 8 bases, and 25 bases separated the two germline ends. CDR3 length: 18 residues. In germline, CDR1 is KGHSH, CDR2 LQKENI. Vbeta (60) and Jbeta (13) primers were used in the PCR. Profiled with immunoSEQ multiplex PCR; TCRdb holds only in-frame clones, not every one. The sample lists 100,000 to 150,000 clones; about 72% were seen once. The TCR originated in a man aged 45-65 years in good health and CMV-seropositive. The genes are TRBV18 and TRBJ1-4; D possibly corresponds to TRBD1 (6 bases). Source material: PBMCs. In nucleotides, the CDR3 is TGTGCCAGCTCACCTCAGTCAAGTGGGGGCGTCAATTTAGAAAAACTGTTTTTT. As protein: CASSPQSSGGVNLEKLFF.